These 6 T cell receptor beta chains were sequenced from one sample in a study of T-cell reconstitution after alpha-beta-depleted transplantation in children. A library of TCRbeta sequences, prepared with unique molecular identifiers, was generated. In TCRdb, the PCR reads were re-called with MiXCR into one record per CDR3 protein. The sample contains hundreds of thousands of distinct CDR3 sequences, roughly 15% of which appear only once. The material was PBMCs from the stem cell graft donor, obtained from the stem cell graft. The receptors were sampled from a human donor who donated a stem cell graft to a child with acute myeloid leukemia.

The DNA for the CDR3 is TGTGCCAGCAGCCCTTCGGGGATACCCCTCCACTTT. Translating it yields CASSPSGIPLHF. This chain uses TRBV4-2 with TRBJ1-6; D is unclear. The CDR3 runs to 12 residues. The ends were cut back, 4 bases at V and 12 bases at J, with 10 bases in the middle. Germline V gene lookup returns CDR1 LGHNA and CDR2 YNFKEQ.

This clonotype was seen a few times. This chain connects TRBV12-3 or TRBV12-4 to TRBJ1-6; maybe TRBD1 (5 bases). The V gene lost 3 bases and the J gene lost 7 bases, with 16 bases spanning the gap. The length of the CDR3 is 16 residues. CDR3 amino acids: CASSLRSGTRNSPLHF. CDR3 coding DNA: TGTGCCAGCAGTTTGCGCTCCGGGACTAGGAATTCACCCCTCCACTTT.

This clonotype was observed many times. The chain combines TRBV20-1 with TRBJ2-1, with D possibly TRBD2 on 7 matching bases. The CDR3 is 14 residues long. Deletions cut 0 bases from V and 9 bases from J, with 15 bases between. The V gene's germline CDR1 is DFQATT and CDR2 SNEGSKA (reference sequence). For the CDR3, the DNA is TGCAGTGCTAGAGATATGGCGGGGGCCGGTGAGCAGTTCTTC. Encoded protein: CSARDMAGAGEQFF.

The table lists this clonotype with many counts. The V gene is TRBV7-3, the J gene TRBJ2-3, with a possible D match to TRBD1 (5 bases). Trimming left V 5 bases short and J 0 bases short, with 12 bases between. The CDR3 has 15 residues. In germline, CDR1 is SGHTA, CDR2 FQGTGA. CDR3 in amino acids: CASSRTDTSTDTQYF. The CDR3, as DNA: TGTGCCAGCAGCCGGACGGACACTAGCACAGATACGCAGTATTTT.

Ten or more counts support this clonotype. The V call is TRBV9, the J call TRBJ2-1; 10 positions match TRBD2. This CDR3 comprises 15 residues. CDR1 and CDR2 (germline): SGDLS, YYNGEE. After removal of 4 bases from V and 5 bases from J, the junction contained 6 bases not matched to a gene. In nucleotides, the CDR3 is TGTGCCAGCAGCTTTAGCGGGGGGCTAAACAATGAGCAGTTCTTC. This codes for CASSFSGGLNNEQFF. The complete variable domain, with remaining parts taken from reference TRBV9 and TRBJ2-1, reads DSGVTQTPKHLITATGQRVTLRCSPRSGDLSVYWYQQSLDQGLQFLIQYYNGEERAKGNILERFSAQQFPDLHSELNLSSLELGDSALYFCASSFSGGLNNEQFFGPGTRLTVL.

The rearrangement joins TRBV7-8 to TRBJ2-5; D call uncertain. Between the trimmed V and J ends, which lost 6 bases and 4 bases, there was a span of 21 bases. This CDR3 comprises 16 residues. Germline loops: CDR1 SGHVS, CDR2 FQNEAQ. DNA of the CDR3: TGTGCCAGCAGTTTTGACCGGCTTGAATCGTCAGAGACCCAGTACTTC. It is translated as CASSFDRLESSETQYF. Variable domain in full (rest from reference TRBV7-8 and TRBJ2-5): GAGVSQSPRYKVAKRGQDVALRCDPISGHVSLFWYQQALGQGPEFLTYFQNEAQLDKSGLPSDRFFAERPEGSVSTLKIQRTQQEDSAVYLCASSFDRLESSETQYFGPGTRLLVL.